This TCR beta chain came from a study of T-cell reconstitution after alpha-beta-depleted transplantation in children. Study observations and caveats: For some patients, TCRbeta diversity was high at day 60 because of recipient T cells and thymic progenitors that survived. T-cell counts and diversity at one year following transplant were attributed mainly to newly produced T cells.

Unique molecular identifiers were used in preparing the TCRbeta library. TCRdb re-analysed the PCR reads in MiXCR, keeping a single row per CDR3 protein. The table records hundreds of thousands of distinct CDR3 sequences, approximately 17% of them present only once. Germline lookup yields CDR1 MNHEY and CDR2 SMNVEV (reference sequence). The CDR3 loop spans 15 amino acids. Trimming stripped 2 bases from V and 4 bases from J, with 9 bases between. With respect to this clonotype: The target antigen is unknown.

The chain links TRBV27 to TRBJ2-6, with D possibly matching TRBD2 (5 bases). This receptor was identified in a male patient under 10 years old who had a stem cell transplant for acute lymphoblastic leukemia, so the T cells may come from the graft donor. This specimen was PBMCs, mostly from graft donor cells, taken 360 days after TCRalphabeta/CD19-depleted stem cell transplant. CDR3 in DNA: TGTGCCAGCAGTTTAAGGTCGGGGGGGGCCAACGTCCTGACTTTC. Its translation: CASSLRSGGANVLTF.